The T cell receptor beta chain described here comes from a study of blood T cell repertoires in COVID-19. Per the authors' pipeline: Amplifying reference gene primers gave estimates of nucleated cell counts. Libraries were prepared by immunoSEQ multiplex PCR; TCRdb keeps only in-frame clonotypes and omits some of them. That table supplies the V and J calls and clone size; D and trimming were determined from the DNA. The table records 150,000 or so clones, roughly 87% of them present only once. This clone was seen a few times. The CDR3 spans 15 residues. J was trimmed by 9 bases and V by 5 bases; bases with no gene match: 10. Per germline, CDR1 MNHEY and CDR2 SMNVEV (reference sequence). Participants, 18 to 89 years old, spanned fewer than 25 US areas. Participant-reported clinical history was the basis for cohort assignment. Recovered participants had two consecutive negative NP/OP PCR tests, healthcare professional clearance, or symptom resolution.

The receptor's source is a woman in her 50s who had recovered from COVID-19. Source material: PBMCs or T cells enriched from blood (not recorded which). The V gene is TRBV27, the J gene TRBJ2-1, with 10 bases aligning to TRBD2. This CDR3 reads CASSTASGRIGEQFF. DNA for the CDR3: TGTGCCAGCAGTACTGCTAGCGGGAGAATCGGTGAGCAGTTCTTC.